These 5 T cell receptor beta chains came from one sample sequenced in a study of shared clonotypes between healthy human individuals. Method: immunoSEQ multiplex PCR; TCRdb's copy keeps in-frame clones and lacks some. The sample consists of about 690,000 clones, 90% of them appearing once. The sequenced sample consisted of memory CD8+ T cells from PBMCs. Documented subset: CD45RO+ cells pooled with CCR7-negative TemRA cells. These receptors were obtained from a man aged 18 to 30 in good health. Some clones in this sample may be carry-over from other donors' samples.

As for this clone: In the same sample, other DNA sequences code for this CDR3. The V and J genes are TRBV27 and TRBJ2-7; D unresolved. CDR1 MNHEY and CDR2 SMNVEV come from the germline V gene (reference sequence). Deletions cut 2 bases from V and 1 base from J, with 6 bases between. This CDR3 has 13 amino acids. CDR3 sequence (DNA): TGTGCCAGCAGTTTAAGCAGGTCCTACGAGCAGTACTTC. As protein: CASSLSRSYEQYF.

This chain joins TRBV5-1 and TRBJ1-1, with 8 positions matching TRBD1. Germline V gives CDR1 SGHRS, CDR2 YFSETQ. The trim removed 0 bases at V and 4 bases at J, leaving 5 bases unmatched. This CDR3 has 15 amino acids. The CDR3 DNA sequence: TGCGCCAGCAGCTTGGCGCAGGGGGCGAGCACTGAAGCTTTCTTT. Protein sequence: CASSLAQGASTEAFF.

The J gene is TRBJ2-7, the V gene TRBV19, with TRBD2 matching over 7 bases. V dropped 3 bases and J dropped 2; count of bases not matched to a gene: 7. Germline-derived CDR1 and CDR2 are LNHDA and SQIVND (reference sequence). There are 15 residues in the CDR3. The CDR3 here is CASSIRGGAAYEQYF. DNA for the CDR3: TGTGCCAGTAGTATCCGCGGGGGAGCGGCCTACGAGCAGTACTTC.

The chain uses TRBV28 and TRBJ1-1; D call uncertain. The ends were cut back, 5 bases at V and 0 bases at J, with 7 bases in the middle. This CDR3 contains 13 residues. The germline gives CDR1 MDHEN, CDR2 SYDVKM. CDR3 sequence (DNA): TGTGCCAGCAGTCCGACGCTGAACACTGAAGCTTTCTTT. Amino acid sequence: CASSPTLNTEAFF.

The chain couples TRBV7-8 to TRBJ2-7, with D possibly being TRBD1 or TRBD2 (5 bases each). The CDR3 totals 15 residues. Per germline, CDR1 SGHVS and CDR2 FQNEAQ. V gave up 3 bases and J gave up 2 bases, with 14 bases separating them. CDR3 protein: CASSFLGTEAYEQYF. The CDR3 DNA reads as TGTGCCAGCAGCTTTTTGGGGACCGAGGCCTACGAGCAGTACTTC. The entire variable domain, with the rest obtained from reference TRBV7-8 and TRBJ2-7, is as follows: GAGVSQSPRYKVAKRGQDVALRCDPISGHVSLFWYQQALGQGPEFLTYFQNEAQLDKSGLPSDRFFAERPEGSVSTLKIQRTQQEDSAVYLCASSFLGTEAYEQYFGPGTRLTVT.